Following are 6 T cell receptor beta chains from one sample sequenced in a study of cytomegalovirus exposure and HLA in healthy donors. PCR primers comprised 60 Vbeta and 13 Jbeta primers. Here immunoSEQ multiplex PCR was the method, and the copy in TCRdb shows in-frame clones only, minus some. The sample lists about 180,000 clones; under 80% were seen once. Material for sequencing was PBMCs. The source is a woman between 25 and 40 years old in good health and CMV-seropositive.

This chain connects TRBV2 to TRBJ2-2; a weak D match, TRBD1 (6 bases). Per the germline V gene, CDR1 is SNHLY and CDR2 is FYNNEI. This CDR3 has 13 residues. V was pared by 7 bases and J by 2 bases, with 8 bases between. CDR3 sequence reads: CASIGGNTGELFF. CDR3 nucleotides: TGTGCCAGCATAGGGGGTAACACCGGGGAGCTGTTTTTT.

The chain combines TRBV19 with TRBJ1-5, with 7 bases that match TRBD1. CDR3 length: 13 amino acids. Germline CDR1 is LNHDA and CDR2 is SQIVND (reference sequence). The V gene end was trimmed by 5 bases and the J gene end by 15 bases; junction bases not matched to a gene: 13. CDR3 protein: CASSQGQRGLGHF. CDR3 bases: TGTGCCAGTAGTCAGGGACAGCGAGGGCTTGGGCATTTT.

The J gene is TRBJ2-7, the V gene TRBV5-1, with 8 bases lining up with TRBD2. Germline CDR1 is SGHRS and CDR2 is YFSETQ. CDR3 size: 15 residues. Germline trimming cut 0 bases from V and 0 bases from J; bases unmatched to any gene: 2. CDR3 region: CASSLGSGVSYEQYF. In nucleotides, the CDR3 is TGCGCCAGCAGCTTGGGTAGCGGGGTCTCCTACGAGCAGTACTTC.

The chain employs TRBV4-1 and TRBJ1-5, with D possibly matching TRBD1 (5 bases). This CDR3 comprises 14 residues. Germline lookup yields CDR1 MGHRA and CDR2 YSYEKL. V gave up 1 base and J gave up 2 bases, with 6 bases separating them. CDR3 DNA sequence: TGCGCCAGCAGCCAAGTAGGGGGCAATCAGCCCCAGCATTTT. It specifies CASSQVGGNQPQHF.

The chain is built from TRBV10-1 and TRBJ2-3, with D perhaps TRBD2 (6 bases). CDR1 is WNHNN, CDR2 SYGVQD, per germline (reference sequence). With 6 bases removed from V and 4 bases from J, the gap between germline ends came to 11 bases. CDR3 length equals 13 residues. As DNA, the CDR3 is TGCGCCAGCAGGCGTTCGGGGGCAGATACGCAGTATTTT. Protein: CASRRSGADTQYF.

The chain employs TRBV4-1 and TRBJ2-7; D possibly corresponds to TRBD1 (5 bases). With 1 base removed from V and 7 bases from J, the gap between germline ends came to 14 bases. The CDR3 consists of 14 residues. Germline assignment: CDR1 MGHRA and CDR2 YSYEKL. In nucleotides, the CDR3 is TGCGCCAGCAGCCAAGTTGGCAGGGCCTGGGAGCAGTACTTC. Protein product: CASSQVGRAWEQYF.